One sample yielded the 27 T cell receptor beta chains listed below, sequenced in a study of blood T cell repertoires in COVID-19. Method: immunoSEQ multiplex PCR; TCRdb's copy keeps in-frame clones and lacks some. Here the sample spans approximately 200,000 clones, roughly four fifths being singletons. The source material was PBMCs or T cells enriched from blood (not recorded which). The receptors here all came from a man aged 40-50 years who had recovered from COVID-19.

The chain combines TRBV5-1 with TRBJ2-7; 8 bases are shared with TRBD2. The CDR3 spans 15 residues. With V trimmed by 6 bases and J by 7 bases, 15 bases remained unmatched. CDR1 is SGHRS, CDR2 YFSETQ, per germline. The CDR3 spells CASTRTTGGVGEQYF. The CDR3, as DNA: TGCGCCAGCACCCGGACGACGGGAGGGGTCGGAGAGCAGTACTTC.

The V call is TRBV6-5, the J call TRBJ1-2, with 7 bases lining up with TRBD1. Germline trimming cut 6 bases from V and 2 bases from J; bases unmatched to any gene: 6. The CDR3 is 14 residues long. The V gene's germline CDR1 is MNHEY and CDR2 SVGAGI. The CDR3 region is CASSPTGPNYGYTF. Here the CDR3 DNA reads TGTGCCAGCAGCCCGACAGGGCCAAACTATGGCTACACCTTC.

The chain employs TRBV7-9 and TRBJ1-1; 7 bases are shared with TRBD1. The trim removed 6 bases at V and 1 base at J, leaving 2 bases unmatched. The CDR3 runs 13 residues. Germline CDR1 SEHNR, CDR2 FQNEAQ (reference sequence). In DNA, the CDR3 is TGTGCCAGCAGTCAGGGGGGGAACACTGAAGCTTTCTTT. Translating it yields CASSQGGNTEAFF.

The chain combines TRBV3-1 (or the pseudogene TRBV3-2) with TRBJ1-2, with D hard to call. V was shortened by 0 bases and J by 4 bases, with 6 bases between the two germline ends. CDR1 LGHDT and CDR2 YNNKEL come from the germline V gene (reference sequence). This CDR3 contains 13 residues. The CDR3 sequence: CASSQDGAYGYTF. The CDR3 region has the DNA TGTGCCAGCAGCCAAGATGGAGCCTATGGCTACACCTTC.

This chain links TRBV5-4 with TRBJ1-1, with TRBD1 matching over 7 bases. The CDR3 is made up of 16 amino acids. CDR1 is SGHNT, CDR2 YYREEE, per germline (reference sequence). Trimming cost V 9 bases and J 2 bases; bases outside gene matches: 16. The CDR3 spells CATTWQGVSRNTEAFF. DNA for the CDR3: TGTGCCACTACGTGGCAGGGGGTATCGAGAAACACTGAAGCTTTCTTT. Drawing the rest from reference TRBV5-4 and TRBJ1-1, the complete variable domain is ETGVTQSPTHLIKTRGQQVTLRCSSQSGHNTVSWYQQALGQGPQFIFQYYREEENGRGNFPPRFSGLQFPNYSSELNVNALELDDSALYLCATTWQGVSRNTEAFFGQGTRLTVV.

The rearrangement joins TRBV19 to TRBJ1-2; weak D call: TRBD1 (5 bases). Germline CDR1 reads LNHDA; CDR2 reads SQIVND (reference sequence). This CDR3 has 16 amino acids. Trimming removed 4 bases at V and 4 bases at J, with 19 bases between. The CDR3 DNA follows: TGTGCCAGTAGTAATAACAGGTGGGAATGGGGCTATGGCTACACCTTC. Translating it yields CASSNNRWEWGYGYTF.

The rearrangement links TRBV7-2 to TRBJ1-1; 9 bases agree with TRBD1. After removal of 4 bases from V and 4 bases from J, the junction contained 7 bases not matched to a gene. CDR3 length: 15 residues. Germline CDR1 and CDR2: SGHTA and FQGNSA. CDR3 amino acids: CASSSVRDRATEAFF. The CDR3 nucleotides are TGTGCCAGCAGCTCCGTCCGGGACAGGGCCACTGAAGCTTTCTTT.

The genes are TRBV2 and TRBJ2-1; 13 bases line up with TRBD2. Trimming cost V 4 bases and J 6 bases; bases outside gene matches: 3. The CDR3 runs 15 residues. Germline CDR1 SNHLY, CDR2 FYNNEI. The CDR3 DNA reads as TGTGCCAGCAGTGGGACTAGCGGGAGATTCAATGAGCAGTTCTTC. Translation gives CASSGTSGRFNEQFF.

The genes are TRBV3-1 (or the pseudogene TRBV3-2) and TRBJ1-1; TRBD1 matches at 8 bases. The CDR3 is 13 residues long. The V gene end was trimmed by 3 bases and the J gene end by 7 bases; junction bases not matched to a gene: 4. CDR1 LGHDT and CDR2 YNNKEL come from the germline V gene (reference sequence). The CDR3 here is CASSQATGGEAFF. The CDR3 coding sequence is TGTGCCAGCAGCCAGGCTACAGGGGGTGAAGCTTTCTTT.

The J gene is TRBJ2-3, the V gene TRBV11-2; tentative D call: TRBD2 (5 bases). Per germline, CDR1 SGHAT and CDR2 FQNNGV. V was trimmed by 3 bases and J by 3 bases, leaving 10 bases between them. The CDR3 covers 14 residues. The CDR3 sequence: CASSFSGNTDTQYF. As DNA, the CDR3 is TGTGCCAGCAGCTTTTCCGGGAATACAGATACGCAGTATTTT.

Remarks on this clone: Other nucleotide sequences from this sample produce the same CDR3. The chain is built from TRBV6-5 and TRBJ2-7; 8 positions agree with TRBD1. The CDR3 spans 14 residues. The germline CDR1 and CDR2 sequences are MNHEY and SVGAGI. The V gene end was trimmed by 6 bases and the J gene end by 4 bases; junction bases not matched to a gene: 8. This CDR3 reads CASSPGQGAYEQYF. The CDR3 nucleotides read TGTGCCAGCAGCCCCGGGCAGGGGGCGTACGAGCAGTACTTC.

This sequence joins TRBV9 and TRBJ2-7; TRBD1 aligns across 11 bases. Germline loops: CDR1 SGDLS, CDR2 YYNGEE. This CDR3 is built from 16 residues. V lost 2 bases and J lost 4; bases outside the gene matches: 8. The CDR3 loop is CASSVGSGTGGYEQYF. CDR3 nucleotides: TGTGCCAGCAGCGTCGGCTCCGGGACAGGGGGATACGAGCAGTACTTC.

This clone was picked up one time. Other DNA sequences in this sample translate to the same CDR3. The chain recombines TRBV3-1 (or the pseudogene TRBV3-2) with TRBJ1-2; maybe TRBD1 (5 bases). The CDR3 sequence is 14 residues long. Per germline, CDR1 LGHDT and CDR2 YNNKEL (reference sequence). The V end was cut by 5 bases, the J end by 0 bases, with 10 bases between. CDR3 region: CASSRTTPNYGYTF. The DNA for the CDR3 is TGTGCCAGCAGCAGGACAACCCCTAACTATGGCTACACCTTC.

The CDR3 DNA is TGTGCCAGCAGCGACAGGGGCGGGCAGCCCCAGCATTTT. Encoded protein: CASSDRGGQPQHF. The chain has TRBV9 and TRBJ1-5; 7 bases align to TRBD1. There are 13 residues in the CDR3. J was trimmed by 7 bases and V by 3 bases; bases with no gene match: 4. The germline V gene has CDR1 SGDLS and CDR2 YYNGEE.

This sequence joins TRBV19 and TRBJ2-7; D is unresolved. V was pared by 4 bases and J by 5 bases, with 9 bases between. The CDR3 extends over 12 amino acids. Per germline, CDR1 LNHDA and CDR2 SQIVND (reference sequence). The DNA of the CDR3 is TGTGCCAGTAGTACCCAACTCAACGAGCAGTACTTC. Translation gives CASSTQLNEQYF.

The V and J genes are TRBV11-2 and TRBJ1-1, with D perhaps TRBD1 (5 bases). This CDR3 has 16 residues. V lost 5 bases and J 1 base, leaving 17 bases between the germline ends. Per the germline V gene, CDR1 is SGHAT and CDR2 is FQNNGV. The CDR3 loop is CASSRLSRGPNTEAFF. DNA of the CDR3: TGTGCCAGCAGCCGGTTGTCGCGGGGACCGAACACTGAAGCTTTCTTT.

The genes are TRBV2 and TRBJ1-1; D gene uncertain. Trimming removed 6 bases at V and 1 base at J, with 12 bases between. Germline V CDR1 and CDR2: SNHLY, FYNNEI. This CDR3 has 14 residues. CDR3 sequence reads: CASREQTKNTEAFF. In nucleotides, the CDR3 is TGTGCCAGCAGAGAACAGACAAAGAACACTGAAGCTTTCTTT.

This sequence joins TRBV3-1 (or the pseudogene TRBV3-2) and TRBJ2-7; 8 bases align to TRBD1. With V trimmed by 1 base and J by 6 bases, 8 bases remained unmatched. Germline loops: CDR1 LGHDT, CDR2 YNNKEL (reference sequence). This CDR3 region has 15 residues. For the CDR3, the DNA is TGTGCCAGCAGCCAAGGGACAGGGTCATTCGGCGAGCAGTACTTC. It is translated as CASSQGTGSFGEQYF.

V and J are TRBV29-1 and TRBJ2-7; D is possibly TRBD2 (6 bases). This CDR3 spans 12 amino acids. V lost 4 bases to trimming and J lost 6 bases, with 13 bases between them. The germline V gene encodes CDR1 SQVTM and CDR2 ANQGSEA. The CDR3 here is CSVGGELGEQYF. CDR3 coding DNA: TGCAGCGTTGGGGGGGAGTTAGGCGAGCAGTACTTC.

The chain has TRBV9 and TRBJ2-2, with a weak D call TRBD1 (6 bases). The CDR3 consists of 13 residues. Trimming pared 4 bases from V and 7 bases from J, leaving 11 bases between. Per the germline V gene, CDR1 is SGDLS and CDR2 is YYNGEE. CDR3 sequence (DNA): TGTGCCAGCAGCCCCCGAGGGGGCGGGGAGCTGTTTTTT. This encodes CASSPRGGGELFF.

V and J are TRBV2 and TRBJ2-1; maybe TRBD2 (6 bases). CDR1 and CDR2 from the germline V gene are SNHLY and FYNNEI. The CDR3 totals 15 residues. Trimming pared 4 bases from V and 1 base from J, leaving 11 bases between. The CDR3, as DNA: TGTGCCAGCAGTGCGGCGGGGCCATCCTACAATGAGCAGTTCTTC. Translated: CASSAAGPSYNEQFF.

V gene TRBV9 combines with J gene TRBJ2-3; D is possibly TRBD1 (5 bases). CDR3 length: 14 residues. Germline V lookup: CDR1 SGDLS, CDR2 YYNGEE. The V end was cut by 0 bases, the J end by 4 bases, with 9 bases between. Here the CDR3 DNA reads TGTGCCAGCAGCGTAGGGCAGGGCTCAGATACGCAGTATTTT. This sequence encodes CASSVGQGSDTQYF.

V is TRBV5-1 and J is TRBJ1-2; TRBD1 agrees at 7 bases. The trim removed 0 bases at V and 7 bases at J, leaving 3 bases unmatched. This CDR3 is 13 amino acids long. From germline, CDR1 is SGHRS and CDR2 YFSETQ. CDR3 nucleotides: TGCGCCAGCAGCTTGGAGTCAGGGGGTGGCTACACCTTC. This translates into CASSLESGGGYTF.

This clone occurred once. The chain uses TRBV4-1 and TRBJ1-5; D is uncertain. Germline V gene lookup returns CDR1 MGHRA and CDR2 YSYEKL. CDR3 length equals 17 residues. Trimming cost V 0 bases and J 3 bases, with 15 bases left between them. The CDR3 spells CASSQDLFASPNQPQHF. The DNA for the CDR3 is TGCGCCAGCAGCCAAGATCTCTTTGCTAGCCCCAATCAGCCCCAGCATTTT.

The gene calls are TRBV19 and TRBJ1-5; 8 nucleotides match TRBD1. This CDR3 spans 15 amino acids. Germline-derived CDR1 and CDR2 are LNHDA and SQIVND (reference sequence). Trimming removed 3 bases from V and 6 bases from J; junction bases left unmatched: 7. This CDR3 is CASSMGRGPGQPQHF. CDR3 DNA sequence: TGTGCCAGTAGTATGGGCAGGGGGCCGGGTCAGCCCCAGCATTTT.

V and J are TRBV6-5 and TRBJ1-5, with D unclear. The V end was cut by 5 bases, the J end by 1 base, with 6 bases between. CDR1 is MNHEY and CDR2 is SVGAGI in the germline V gene. The CDR3 is made up of 13 amino acids. CDR3 bases: TGTGCCAGCAGTCCCTTAAGCAATCAGCCCCAGCATTTT. This codes for CASSPLSNQPQHF.

V usage is TRBV24-1 and J usage is TRBJ2-5, with D uncertain. V shed 3 bases and J shed 5 bases, with 12 bases lying between them. Germline-derived CDR1 and CDR2 are KGHDR and SFDVKD. CDR3 length equals 14 residues. In DNA form, the CDR3 reads TGTGCCACCAGTGATCGAAATGGCGGTGAGACCCAGTACTTC. Translating it yields CATSDRNGGETQYF.